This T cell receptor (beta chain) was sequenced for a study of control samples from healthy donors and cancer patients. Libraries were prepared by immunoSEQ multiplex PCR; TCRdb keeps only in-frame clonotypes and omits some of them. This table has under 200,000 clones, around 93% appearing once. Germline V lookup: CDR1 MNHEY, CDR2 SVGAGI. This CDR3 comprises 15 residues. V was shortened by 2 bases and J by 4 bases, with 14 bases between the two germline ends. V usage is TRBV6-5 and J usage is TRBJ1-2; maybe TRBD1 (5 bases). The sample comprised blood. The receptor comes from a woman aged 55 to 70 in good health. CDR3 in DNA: TGTGCCAGCAGTTACCTTGACAGTTTCCCCTATGGCTACACCTTC. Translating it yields CASSYLDSFPYGYTF.